The present T cell receptor (beta chain) was sequenced within a study of blood T cell repertoires in COVID-19 (dated by TCRdb to between 2020 and 2021). Regarding the study in general: Collaborator samples came from the United States, Italy and Spain and covered acute and convalescent phases of COVID-19. The material from the prospective study consisted of cDNA or gDNA derived from T cells, B-cell-depleted T cells, or PBMCs. Deeply sampled blood TCRbeta repertoires from subjects exposed to, actively infected with, or recovered from COVID-19 were included in the dataset. The repertoires were released in a freely available public database meant as a resource for research on the immune response to SARS-CoV-2. Samples came from the ongoing ImmuneRACE study (first 160 participants) plus 1,254 subjects from 6 global collaborators. A de-identified subject ID, COVID-19 status, age in years and sex were almost always included in the sample metadata. Where HLA class I and class II types were available, the types were taken from metadata supplied by the sample provider, not from assay-based typing. The investigation overall reported the following: How much clinical and demographic metadata was included differed by source and by participant, and the metadata was provided uncurated.

The junction shows trimming of 4 bases on V and 4 bases on J, and the gene matches do not reach 5 bases of it. Inclusive of the bounding cysteine and phenylalanine, the CDR3 is 15 residues long. Only the CDR3 region is kept as DNA, spanning 45 bases read in frame from base 1. Sequences SGHTA (CDR1) and FQGNSA (CDR2) are obtained from the germline V gene. Worth noting for this clone: The antigen it recognizes is unknown. It has no much larger one-base neighbor in the sample; base qualities were not kept.

In the prospective study, participants were roughly 18 to 89 years old, resided in around 25 geographic areas of the United States, and were enrolled through a virtual design. In the prospective study, participants were assigned to cohorts based on the clinical history participants reported in a screening survey and a study questionnaire. For ImmuneRACE Cohort 3, a participant was defined as recovered based on two consecutive negative NP/OP PCR tests, clearance by a healthcare professional, or resolution of symptoms. Mobile phlebotomists in the prospective study collected whole blood, serum and a nasopharyngeal or oropharyngeal swab from every participant. Prospective study participants could optionally give additional blood draws and questionnaires over an approximately two-month period. Before DNA extraction, blood samples from the prospective study were shipped at room temperature or frozen.

The immunoSEQ Assay, a bias-controlled multiplex PCR, was used to amplify TCRbeta CDR3 regions from genomic DNA. In the paper's pipeline: Nucleated cell counts per sample were estimated from amplification of reference gene primers within the assay. To quantify the absolute abundance of each unique TCRbeta CDR3 rearrangement, sequence reads were collapsed and filtered. For each sample, productive Simpson clonality was calculated by taking the square root of Simpson's diversity index across productive rearrangements. The source is immuneACCESS, and TCRdb retained only in-frame sequences with V and J called. Part of the clones is not carried over; for the studies checked, unresolved V genes explain less than half of this, and the remainder is unexplained. V, J and clone size reflect that table, while D and trimming were determined from the DNA. In all, the sample holds roughly 200,000 clones, and roughly nine tenths of those were seen once. 2.6% of the sample belongs to the ten largest clones.

This TCR came from a woman younger than 45 who had recovered from COVID-19. The sequence links TRBV7-2 to TRBJ2-3; the central 10 bases match TRBD2. Sequencing was done on a sample of PBMCs or T cells enriched from blood (not recorded which). The nucleotide sequence is TGTGCCAGCAGCTCCCGAAGCGGGGGGGCAGATACGCAGTATTTT. This encodes CASSSRSGGADTQYF. This CDR3, with the reference TRBV7-2 and TRBJ2-3 proteins standing in past its ends, gives the full variable domain GAGVSQSPSNKVTEKGKDVELRCDPISGHTALYWYRQSLGQGLEFLIYFQGNSAPDKSGLPSDRFSAERTGGSVSTLTIQRTQQEDSAVYLCASSSRSGGADTQYFGPGTRLTVL.